A single T cell receptor beta chain is shown here with its context. The data are from a study of shared T cell receptors in the human thymus. Using immunoSEQ multiplex PCR, the repertoire was profiled, and TCRdb retains in-frame clones only, with some absent. Among 500,000 to 850,000 clones, around 87% were seen once, and the ten largest hold 0.0094%. Between the trimmed V and J ends, which lost 2 bases and 2 bases, there was a span of 13 bases. From germline, CDR1 is GTSNPN and CDR2 SVGIG (reference sequence). CDR3 size: 14 residues. The data also belong to a second study, concerning human thymus T cells.

The source of this sequence is a boy younger than two with a congenital heart defect. The chain employs TRBV30 and TRBJ2-7, with no clear D. Sequences were obtained from thymocytes. CDR3 sequence reads: CAWSLRRLPYEQYF. The CDR3, as DNA: TGTGCCTGGAGTCTTCGGCGGCTTCCCTACGAGCAGTACTTC.